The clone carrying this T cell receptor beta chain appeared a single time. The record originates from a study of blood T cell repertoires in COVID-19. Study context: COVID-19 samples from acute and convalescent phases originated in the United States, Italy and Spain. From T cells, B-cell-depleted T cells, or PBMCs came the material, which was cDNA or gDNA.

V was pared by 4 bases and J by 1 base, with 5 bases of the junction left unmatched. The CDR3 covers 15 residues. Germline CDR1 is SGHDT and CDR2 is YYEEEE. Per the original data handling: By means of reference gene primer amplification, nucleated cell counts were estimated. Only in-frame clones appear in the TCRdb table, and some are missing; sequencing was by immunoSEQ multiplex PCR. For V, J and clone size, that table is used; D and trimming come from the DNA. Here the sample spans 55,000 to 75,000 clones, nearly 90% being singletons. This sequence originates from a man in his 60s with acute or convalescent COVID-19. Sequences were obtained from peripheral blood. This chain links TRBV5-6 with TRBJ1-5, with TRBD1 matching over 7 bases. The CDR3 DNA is TGTGCCAGCAGCGTTGCGACAGGGAGCAATCAGCCCCAGCATTTT. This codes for CASSVATGSNQPQHF.